Reported below is one T cell receptor beta chain. The antigen remains unidentified. The data were produced by immunoSEQ multiplex PCR, yet TCRdb's version contains in-frame clones alone and is incomplete. The sample records about 580,000 clones, roughly 98% being singletons. CDR1 and CDR2 from the germline V gene are SEHNR and FQNEAQ (reference sequence). The CDR3 is 14 residues long. Between the trimmed V and J ends, which lost 1 base and 6 bases, there was a span of 9 bases. This record comes from a study of shared clonotypes between healthy human individuals. General observations from the study: Richness estimates generally favored naive over memory subsets.

Naive CD8 cells were CD45RO-negative, positively selected for CCR7, excluding terminally differentiated effector memory CD45RA+ cells. The V call is TRBV7-9, the J call TRBJ1-4, with D hard to call. The sequenced sample was naive CD8+ T cells sorted from blood. This TCR was sampled from a man aged 25-45 years in good health. CDR3: CASSLVGVHEKLFF. The CDR3 coding sequence is TGTGCCAGCAGCTTAGTCGGGGTTCATGAAAAACTGTTTTTT.